Included here is one T cell receptor (beta chain) sequence, with context. The sample belongs to a study of Ad26.COV2.S vaccination and SARS-CoV-2 variants. At the level of the study: Once or twice, 56 days apart, Ad26.COV2.S was delivered intramuscularly.

The data were produced by immunoSEQ multiplex PCR, yet TCRdb's version contains in-frame clones alone and is incomplete. This table holds hundreds of thousands of clones, 89% found once. Noted treatment: around 19 received Ad26.COV2.S at low or high dose, single or two shots; roughly 5 received placebo; per-sample allocation not given. Sampling took place 63 days after the first vaccine or placebo injection. Boston hosted the donor, who was an adult aged 18-55 years. Germline trimming cut 5 bases from V and 6 bases from J; bases unmatched to any gene: 6. The V gene's germline CDR1 is SGHRS and CDR2 YFSETQ. The CDR3 length is 14 residues.

The TCR comes from a person aged 18 to 59 who received the Ad26.COV2.S COVID-19 vaccine or a placebo. This material consisted of peripheral blood, taken in a trial of Ad26.COV2.S vaccine versus placebo. This chain joins TRBV5-1 and TRBJ1-4; the match to TRBD1 covers 8 bases. The CDR3 coding sequence is TGCGCCAGCAGTCCAGACAGGGGAGATGAAAAACTGTTTTTT. Its protein is CASSPDRGDEKLFF.